The sequence of this T cell receptor (beta chain) was determined in a study of response to subunit inactivated influenza vaccine. Germline V gene data show CDR1 as SGHRS and CDR2 as YFSETQ. The CDR3 runs 14 residues. V was shortened by 3 bases and J by 4 bases, with 11 bases between the two germline ends. TCRdb re-called the RT-PCR reads with MiXCR, one entry per CDR3 protein. Seen here are roughly 290,000 distinct CDR3 sequences, 21% observed once, and the top ten hold about 10%. This clonotype has ten or more counts. The sequence came from a man aged 50-75 years who received an inactivated influenza vaccine. The sample was PBMCs from blood, taken approximately 20 months after vaccination. The rearrangement joins TRBV5-1 to TRBJ1-5; D call uncertain. For the CDR3, the DNA is TGCGCCAGCAGCTCCGGTCAAGAGAATCAGCCCCAGCATTTT. This translates into CASSSGQENQPQHF. Full variable domain (outside the CDR3, taken from reference TRBV5-1 and TRBJ1-5): KAGVTQTPRYLIKTRGQQVTLSCSPISGHRSVSWYQQTPGQGLQFLFEYFSETQRNKGNFPGRFSGRQFSNSRSEMNVSTLELGDSALYLCASSSGQENQPQHFGDGTRLSIL.